Given below is one TCR beta chain in context. The antigen is unknown. The unexposed donors gave CD4+ T cells in about 2011-2018, prior to COVID-19. The CDR3 contains 14 residues. The V end was cut by 4 bases, the J end by 1 base, with 9 bases between. CDR1 SGDLS and CDR2 YYNGEE come from the germline V gene. These data belong to a study of CD4 T cells in relation to SARS-CoV-2 and coronaviruses. The study's findings and limits: In approximately 71% of donors, memory CD4+ clonotypes crossrecognized SARS-CoV-2 and at least one common cold coronavirus spike. The assay detects memory recall responses, not culture-primed primary responses.

Naive and memory CD4+ T cell DNA was deep-sequenced without culture. Method: immunoSEQ multiplex PCR; TCRdb's copy keeps in-frame clones and lacks some. Among roughly 68,000 clones listed, 90% to 95% were seen once. Sequenced: naive CD4+ T cells from PBMCs. The subset here: naive CD4+ T cells isolated by negative enrichment. This sequence was found in a human donor in good health. The gene calls are TRBV9 and TRBJ1-5, with D unresolved. The CDR3 loop is CASSLDFSNQPQHF. CDR3 in DNA: TGTGCCAGCAGCTTGGACTTCAGCAATCAGCCCCAGCATTTT.